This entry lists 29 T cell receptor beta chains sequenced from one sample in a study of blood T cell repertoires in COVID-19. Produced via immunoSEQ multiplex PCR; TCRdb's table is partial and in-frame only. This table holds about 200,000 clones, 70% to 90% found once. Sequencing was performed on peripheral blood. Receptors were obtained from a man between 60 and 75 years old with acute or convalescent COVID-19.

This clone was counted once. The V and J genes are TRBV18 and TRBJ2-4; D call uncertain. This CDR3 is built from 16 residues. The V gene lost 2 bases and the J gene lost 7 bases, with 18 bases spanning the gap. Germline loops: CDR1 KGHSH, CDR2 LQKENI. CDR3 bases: TGTGCCAGCTCACCAATCGTCTACCTCCAAGAGAACATTCAGTACTTC. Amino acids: CASSPIVYLQENIQYF.

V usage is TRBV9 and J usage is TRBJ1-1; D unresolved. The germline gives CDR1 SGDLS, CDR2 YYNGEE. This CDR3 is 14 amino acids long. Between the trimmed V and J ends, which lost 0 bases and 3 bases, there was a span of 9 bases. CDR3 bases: TGTGCCAGCAGCGTAGTTGTCGCGTACACTGAAGCTTTCTTT. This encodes CASSVVVAYTEAFF.

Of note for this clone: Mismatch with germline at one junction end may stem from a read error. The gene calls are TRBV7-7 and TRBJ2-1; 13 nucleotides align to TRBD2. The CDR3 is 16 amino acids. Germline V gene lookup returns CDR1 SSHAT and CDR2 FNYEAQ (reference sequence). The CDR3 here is CASSLRLAGGYNEQFF. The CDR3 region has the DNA TGTGCTAGCAGCTTAAGACTAGCGGGGGGCTACAATGAGCAGTTCTTC. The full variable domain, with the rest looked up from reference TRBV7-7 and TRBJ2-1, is GAGVSQSPRYKVTKRGQDVTLRCDPISSHATLYWYQQALGQGPEFLTYFNYEAQPDKSGLPSDRFSAERPEGSISTLTIQRTEQRDSAMYRCASSLRLAGGYNEQFFGPGTRLTVL.

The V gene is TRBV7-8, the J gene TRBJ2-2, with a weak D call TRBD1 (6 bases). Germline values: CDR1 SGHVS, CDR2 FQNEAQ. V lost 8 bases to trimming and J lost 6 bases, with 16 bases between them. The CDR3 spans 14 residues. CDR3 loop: CASPQQGVAGELFF. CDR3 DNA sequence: TGTGCCAGCCCTCAACAGGGCGTCGCCGGGGAGCTGTTTTTT.

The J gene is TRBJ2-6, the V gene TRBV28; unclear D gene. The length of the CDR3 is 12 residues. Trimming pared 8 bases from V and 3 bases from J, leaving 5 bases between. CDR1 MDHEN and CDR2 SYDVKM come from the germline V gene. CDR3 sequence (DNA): TGTGCCAGCCGACTTGGGGCCAACGTCCTGACTTTC. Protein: CASRLGANVLTF.

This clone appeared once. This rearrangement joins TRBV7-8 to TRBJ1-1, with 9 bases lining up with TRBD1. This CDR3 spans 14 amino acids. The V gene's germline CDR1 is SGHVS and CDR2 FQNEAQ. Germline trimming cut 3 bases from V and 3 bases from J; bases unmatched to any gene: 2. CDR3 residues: CASSLGQGHTEAFF. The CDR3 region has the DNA TGTGCCAGCAGCTTGGGACAGGGCCACACTGAAGCTTTCTTT.

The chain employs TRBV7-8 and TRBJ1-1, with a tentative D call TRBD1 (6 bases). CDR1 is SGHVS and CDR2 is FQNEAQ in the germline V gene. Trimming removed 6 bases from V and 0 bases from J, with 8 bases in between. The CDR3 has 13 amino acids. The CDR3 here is CASSKGVNTEAFF. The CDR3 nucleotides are TGTGCCAGCAGTAAGGGGGTGAACACTGAAGCTTTCTTT.

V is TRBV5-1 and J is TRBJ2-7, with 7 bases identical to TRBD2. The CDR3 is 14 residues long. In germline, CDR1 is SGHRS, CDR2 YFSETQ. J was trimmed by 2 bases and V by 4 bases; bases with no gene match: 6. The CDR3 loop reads CASSGSGIAYEQYF. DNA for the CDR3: TGCGCCAGCAGCGGAAGCGGGATCGCCTACGAGCAGTACTTC. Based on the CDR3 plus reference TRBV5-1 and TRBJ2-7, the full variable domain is KAGVTQTPRYLIKTRGQQVTLSCSPISGHRSVSWYQQTPGQGLQFLFEYFSETQRNKGNFPGRFSGRQFSNSRSEMNVSTLELGDSALYLCASSGSGIAYEQYFGPGTRLTVT.

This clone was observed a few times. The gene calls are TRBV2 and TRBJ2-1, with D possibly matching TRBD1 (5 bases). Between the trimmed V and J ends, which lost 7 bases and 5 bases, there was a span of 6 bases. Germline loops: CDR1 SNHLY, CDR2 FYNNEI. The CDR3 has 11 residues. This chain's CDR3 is CASTGNNEQFF. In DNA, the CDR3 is TGTGCCAGCACAGGGAACAATGAGCAGTTCTTC.

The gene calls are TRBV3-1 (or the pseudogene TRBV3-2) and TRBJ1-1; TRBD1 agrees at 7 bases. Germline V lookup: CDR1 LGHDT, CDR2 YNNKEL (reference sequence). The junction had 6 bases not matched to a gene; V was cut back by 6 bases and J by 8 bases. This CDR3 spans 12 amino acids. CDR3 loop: CASSYRGSEAFF. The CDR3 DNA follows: TGTGCCAGCAGTTACAGGGGTTCGGAAGCTTTCTTT.

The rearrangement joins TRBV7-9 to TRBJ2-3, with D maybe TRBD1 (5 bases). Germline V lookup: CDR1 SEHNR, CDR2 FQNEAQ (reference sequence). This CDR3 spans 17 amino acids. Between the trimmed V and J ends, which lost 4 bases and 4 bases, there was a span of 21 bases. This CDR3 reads CASSSTAGARPPDTQYF. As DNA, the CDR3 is TGTGCCAGCAGCTCCACAGCTGGGGCCCGACCACCAGATACGCAGTATTTT. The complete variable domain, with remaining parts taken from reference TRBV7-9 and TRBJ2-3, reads DTGVSQNPRHKITKRGQNVTFRCDPISEHNRLYWYRQTLGQGPEFLTYFQNEAQLEKSRLLSDRFSAERPKGSFSTLEIQRTEQGDSAMYLCASSSTAGARPPDTQYFGPGTRLTVL.

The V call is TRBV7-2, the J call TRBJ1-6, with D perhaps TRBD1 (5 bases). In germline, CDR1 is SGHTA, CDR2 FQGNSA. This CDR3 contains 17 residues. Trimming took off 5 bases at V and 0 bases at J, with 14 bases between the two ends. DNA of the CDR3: TGTGCCAGCAGCCCGGGACTCAAAAGCTCCTATAATTCACCCCTCCACTTT. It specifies CASSPGLKSSYNSPLHF.

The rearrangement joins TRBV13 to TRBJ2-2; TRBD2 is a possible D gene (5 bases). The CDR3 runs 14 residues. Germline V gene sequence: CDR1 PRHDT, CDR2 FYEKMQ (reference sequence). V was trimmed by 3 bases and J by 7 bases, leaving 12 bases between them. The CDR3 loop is CASSFSDRGGELFF. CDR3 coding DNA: TGTGCCAGCAGCTTCTCGGACCGGGGCGGGGAGCTGTTTTTT.

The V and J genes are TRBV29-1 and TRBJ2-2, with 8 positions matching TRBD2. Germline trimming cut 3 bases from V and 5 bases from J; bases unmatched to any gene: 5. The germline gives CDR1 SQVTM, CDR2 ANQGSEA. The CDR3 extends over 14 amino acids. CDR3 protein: CSVDSGSETGELFF. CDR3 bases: TGCAGCGTTGACAGCGGGAGCGAGACCGGGGAGCTGTTTTTT.

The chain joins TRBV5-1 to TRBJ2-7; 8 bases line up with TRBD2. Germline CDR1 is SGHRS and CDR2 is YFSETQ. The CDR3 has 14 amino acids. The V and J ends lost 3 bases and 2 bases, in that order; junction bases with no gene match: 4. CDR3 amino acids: CASSSLAAAYEQYF. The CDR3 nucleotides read TGCGCCAGCAGCTCACTAGCGGCAGCCTACGAGCAGTACTTC.

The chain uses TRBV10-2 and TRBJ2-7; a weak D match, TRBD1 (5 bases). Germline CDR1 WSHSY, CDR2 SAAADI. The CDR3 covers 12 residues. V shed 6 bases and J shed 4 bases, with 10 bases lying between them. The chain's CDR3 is CASSVAGYEQYF. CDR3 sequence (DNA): TGCGCCAGCAGCGTTGCAGGGTACGAGCAGTACTTC.

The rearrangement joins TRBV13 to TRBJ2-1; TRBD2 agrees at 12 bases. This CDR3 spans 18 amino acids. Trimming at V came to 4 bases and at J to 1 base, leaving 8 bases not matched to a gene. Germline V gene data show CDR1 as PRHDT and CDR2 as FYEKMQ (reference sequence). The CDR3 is CASSSSLGLAGSYNEQFF. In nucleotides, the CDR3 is TGTGCCAGCAGCTCCTCTTTGGGACTAGCGGGTTCCTACAATGAGCAGTTCTTC.

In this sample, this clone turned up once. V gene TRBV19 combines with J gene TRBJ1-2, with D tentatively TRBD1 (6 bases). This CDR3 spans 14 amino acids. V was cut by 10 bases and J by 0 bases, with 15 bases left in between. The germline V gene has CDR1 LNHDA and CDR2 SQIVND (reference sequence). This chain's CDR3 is CATLRGGANYGYTF. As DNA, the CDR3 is TGTGCCACCCTAAGAGGGGGGGCTAACTATGGCTACACCTTC.

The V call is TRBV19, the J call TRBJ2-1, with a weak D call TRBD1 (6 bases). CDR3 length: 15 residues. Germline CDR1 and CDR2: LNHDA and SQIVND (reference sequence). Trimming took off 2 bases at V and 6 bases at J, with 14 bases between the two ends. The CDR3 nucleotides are TGTGCCAGTAGTATATTAGCGACAGGCCTCAATGAGCAGTTCTTC. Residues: CASSILATGLNEQFF.

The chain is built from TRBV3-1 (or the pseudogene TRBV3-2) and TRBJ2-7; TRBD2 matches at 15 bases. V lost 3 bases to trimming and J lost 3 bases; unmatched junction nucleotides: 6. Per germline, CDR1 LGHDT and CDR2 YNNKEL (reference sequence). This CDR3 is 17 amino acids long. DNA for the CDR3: TGTGCCAGCAGCCACCCCGGACTAGCGGGAGGGAGCTACGAGCAGTACTTC. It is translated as CASSHPGLAGGSYEQYF.

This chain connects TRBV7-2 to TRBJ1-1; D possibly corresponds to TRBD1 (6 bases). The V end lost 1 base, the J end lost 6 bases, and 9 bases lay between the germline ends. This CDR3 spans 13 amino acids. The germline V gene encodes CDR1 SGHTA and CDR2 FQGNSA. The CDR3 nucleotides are TGTGCCAGCAGCTTAGAACAGGGAGCTGAAGCTTTCTTT. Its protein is CASSLEQGAEAFF.

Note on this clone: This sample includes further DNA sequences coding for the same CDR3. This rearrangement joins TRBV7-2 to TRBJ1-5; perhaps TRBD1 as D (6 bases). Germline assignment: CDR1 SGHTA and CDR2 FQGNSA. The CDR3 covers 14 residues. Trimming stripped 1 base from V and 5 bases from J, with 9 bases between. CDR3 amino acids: CASSLDREYQPQHF. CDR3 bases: TGTGCCAGCAGCTTAGACAGGGAATATCAGCCCCAGCATTTT.

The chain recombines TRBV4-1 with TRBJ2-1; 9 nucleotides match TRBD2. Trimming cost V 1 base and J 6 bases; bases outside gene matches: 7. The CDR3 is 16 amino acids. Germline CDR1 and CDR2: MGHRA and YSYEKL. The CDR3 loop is CASSQAPGLASNEQFF. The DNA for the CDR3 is TGCGCCAGCAGCCAAGCCCCAGGACTAGCGAGCAATGAGCAGTTCTTC.

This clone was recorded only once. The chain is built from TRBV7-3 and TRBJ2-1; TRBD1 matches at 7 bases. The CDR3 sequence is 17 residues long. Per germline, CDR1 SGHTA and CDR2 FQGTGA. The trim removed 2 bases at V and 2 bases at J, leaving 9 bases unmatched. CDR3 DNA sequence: TGTGCCAGCAGCTTAGCCGGGACAGCTAGGACCTACAATGAGCAGTTCTTC. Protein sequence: CASSLAGTARTYNEQFF.

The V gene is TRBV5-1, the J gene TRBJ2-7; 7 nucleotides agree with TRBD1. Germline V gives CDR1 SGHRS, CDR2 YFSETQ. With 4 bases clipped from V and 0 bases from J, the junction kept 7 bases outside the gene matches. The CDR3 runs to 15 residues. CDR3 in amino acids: CASSGTGALSYEQYF. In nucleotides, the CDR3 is TGCGCCAGCAGCGGTACAGGGGCCCTCTCCTACGAGCAGTACTTC.

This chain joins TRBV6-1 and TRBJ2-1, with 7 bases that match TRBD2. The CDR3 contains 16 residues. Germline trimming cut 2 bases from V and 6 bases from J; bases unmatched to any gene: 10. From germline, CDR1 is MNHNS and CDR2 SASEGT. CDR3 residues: CASSELGLAATNEQFF. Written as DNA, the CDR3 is TGTGCCAGCAGTGAATTGGGGCTAGCGGCCACCAATGAGCAGTTCTTC.

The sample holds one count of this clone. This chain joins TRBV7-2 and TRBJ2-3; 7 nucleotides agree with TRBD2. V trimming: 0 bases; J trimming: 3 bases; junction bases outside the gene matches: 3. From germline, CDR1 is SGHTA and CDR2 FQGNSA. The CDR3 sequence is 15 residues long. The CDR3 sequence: CASSLAPSGTDTQYF. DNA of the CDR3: TGTGCCAGCAGCTTAGCCCCTAGCGGTACAGATACGCAGTATTTT. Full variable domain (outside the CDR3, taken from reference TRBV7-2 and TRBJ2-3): GAGVSQSPSNKVTEKGKDVELRCDPISGHTALYWYRQSLGQGLEFLIYFQGNSAPDKSGLPSDRFSAERTGGSVSTLTIQRTQQEDSAVYLCASSLAPSGTDTQYFGPGTRLTVL.

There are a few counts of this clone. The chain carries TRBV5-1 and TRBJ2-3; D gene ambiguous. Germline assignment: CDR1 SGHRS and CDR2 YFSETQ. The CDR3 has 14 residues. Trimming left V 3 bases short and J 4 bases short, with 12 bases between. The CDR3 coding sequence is TGCGCCAGCAGCTCCCAGTTCACATCAGATACGCAGTATTTT. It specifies CASSSQFTSDTQYF.

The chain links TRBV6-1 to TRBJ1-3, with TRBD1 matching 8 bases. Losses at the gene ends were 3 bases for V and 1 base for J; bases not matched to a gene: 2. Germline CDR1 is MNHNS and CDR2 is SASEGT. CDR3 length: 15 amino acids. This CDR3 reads CASSDQGASGNTIYF. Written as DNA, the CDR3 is TGTGCCAGCAGTGATCAGGGGGCTTCTGGAAACACCATATATTTT.